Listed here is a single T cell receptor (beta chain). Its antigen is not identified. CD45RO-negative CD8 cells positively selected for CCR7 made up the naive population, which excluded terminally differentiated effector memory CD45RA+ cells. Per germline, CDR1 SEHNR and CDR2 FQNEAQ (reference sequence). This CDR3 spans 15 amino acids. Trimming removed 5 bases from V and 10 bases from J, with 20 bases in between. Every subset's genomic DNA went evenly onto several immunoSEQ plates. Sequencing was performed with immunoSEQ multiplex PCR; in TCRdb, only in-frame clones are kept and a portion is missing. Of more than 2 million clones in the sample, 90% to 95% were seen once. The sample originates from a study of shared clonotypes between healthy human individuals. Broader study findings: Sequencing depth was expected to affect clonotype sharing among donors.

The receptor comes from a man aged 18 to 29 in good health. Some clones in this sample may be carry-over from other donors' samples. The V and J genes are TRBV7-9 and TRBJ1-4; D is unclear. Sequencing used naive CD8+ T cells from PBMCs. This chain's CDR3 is CASSPPDPGFPKLFF. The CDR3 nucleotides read TGTGCCAGCAGCCCCCCGGACCCGGGGTTCCCAAAACTGTTTTTT.